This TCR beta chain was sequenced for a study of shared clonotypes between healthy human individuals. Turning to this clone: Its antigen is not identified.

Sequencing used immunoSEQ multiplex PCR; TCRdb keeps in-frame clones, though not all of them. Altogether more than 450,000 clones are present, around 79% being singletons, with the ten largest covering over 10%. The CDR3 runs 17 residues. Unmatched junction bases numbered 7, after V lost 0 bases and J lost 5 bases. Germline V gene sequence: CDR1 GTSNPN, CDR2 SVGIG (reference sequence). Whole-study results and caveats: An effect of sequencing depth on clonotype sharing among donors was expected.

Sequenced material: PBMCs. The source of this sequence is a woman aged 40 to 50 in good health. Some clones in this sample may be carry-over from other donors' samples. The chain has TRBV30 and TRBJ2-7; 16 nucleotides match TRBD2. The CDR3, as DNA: TGTGCCTGGAGTGTACCGGGACTAGCGGGAGGGTCCCACGAGCAGTACTTC. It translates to CAWSVPGLAGGSHEQYF.